This T cell receptor beta chain was identified during a study of T-cell reconstitution after alpha-beta-depleted transplantation in children. Study conclusions and caveats: It was reported that alpha-beta T cells came from several hundred expanded graft clones (about two months after transplant). Surviving recipient cells, namely T cells and thymic progenitors, were the source of high day-60 TCRbeta diversity in some patients. At the one-year point after transplant, T-cell counts and TCRbeta diversity were found to come mostly from T cells that had been newly produced.

Trimming removed 6 bases at V and 5 bases at J, with 16 bases between. The CDR3 is 14 amino acids. Looked up from germline, CDR1 is MNHNS and CDR2 is SASEGT. A library of TCRbeta sequences, prepared with unique molecular identifiers, was generated. TCRdb recomputed calls from the PCR reads with MiXCR, one row per CDR3 protein. There are around 420,000 distinct CDR3 sequences in the sample; 15% to 20% occur only once, and roughly 27% lies in the top ten. Of note for this clonotype: The antigen is unknown.

The chain employs TRBV6-1 and TRBJ1-1; D remains unclear. The sample was PBMCs, mostly from graft donor cells, taken 360 days after TCRalphabeta/CD19-depleted stem cell transplant. The sequence was collected from a boy in the first two years of life who had a stem cell transplant for Wiskott-Aldrich syndrome, so the T cells may come from the graft donor. CDR3 residues: CASSARSSWTEAFF. The CDR3 nucleotides are TGTGCCAGCAGCGCCCGGAGTAGTTGGACTGAAGCTTTCTTT.